The entry that follows covers one TCR beta chain sequence. This clonotype was detected only a few times. It lacks a known antigen. No clone much larger than this one lies a single base away; base qualities are absent. Sequenced using an Illumina NovaSeq 6000. TCR cDNA was synthesized by 5'RACE template switching, which introduced a universal primer site and unique molecular identifiers. cDNA synthesis was primed from both the TCR alpha and TCR beta constant segments. Libraries were amplified in two PCR steps, with sample barcodes and sequencing adapters added in the second step. Sequencing of libraries was done on Illumina HiSeq 2500 (2x100 bp) or NovaSeq (2x150 bp). The published analysis was carried out like this. Demultiplexing of reads and collapsing into UMI consensus sequences were performed with MIGEC, and V(D)J alignment was carried out with MiXCR. Vaccine-responding clonotypes were identified with edgeR using replicate PBMC samples, with FDR below 0.01 and a log2 fold change above 5 up to day 15 being required. Bulk clonotypes were assigned CD4 or CD8 identity according to which sequenced CD4 or CD8 repertoire held them at higher abundance. TCRdb itself trimmed the public reads at Q25 with fastp, ran MiXCR and retained productive beta chains. Under each unique CDR3 protein, matching rows form one entry showing the most common genes and DNA. TCRdb, not the original authors, processed these V and J calls. This sample holds some 350,000 distinct CDR3 sequences; approximately 4.2% were observed only once. In total, the top ten clones hold more than 20% of the sample.

This entry is derived from a study of T cells after yellow fever vaccination (dated by TCRdb to about 2019). Regarding the research as a whole: The SMART-Seq v4 Ultra Low Input RNA kit was used to prepare libraries from fractions with low cell numbers. Bulk TCR alpha and beta repertoires were sequenced longitudinally to track T-cell clones before and after primary and booster YFV17D yellow fever vaccination. The cohort comprised two healthy male donors, one aged 18 to 29 and one aged 30 to 40 years. Bulk PBMC replicates and cell subsets were isolated from blood drawn at multiple timepoints before and after both primary and secondary immunization.

Between the V and J ends, shortened by 5 bases and 5 bases respectively, the junction contains 15 bases. Based on the germline V gene, the CDR1 and CDR2 sequences are MNHEY and SVGEGT. There are 14 amino acids in the CDR3, from cysteine to phenylalanine inclusive. Only the CDR3 DNA stays, 42 bases, in frame from base 1. This specimen's treatment or condition label, interpreted: live attenuated yellow fever vaccine strain. At each blood-draw timepoint, two biological replicates of bulk PBMCs were obtained. A standard Ficoll-Paque protocol was used to isolate PBMCs from peripheral blood. TriZol was used to extract RNA from bulk PBMCs, from CD4 and CD8 fractions, and from dextramer-positive and dextramer-negative fractions. The investigation overall reported the following: Most clones expanded after primary vaccination were re-detected after the booster (almost 97% of CD4 and about 88% of CD8), suggesting broad memory maintenance. Because only two donors were included in the study, the extent to which the findings can be generalized is limited. Because abundant contaminating clonotypes from the bulk population could be contained in FACS-sorted repertoires, computational filtering was required. A small share of clonotypes was detected in both CD4 and CD8 compartments, with the overlap likely arising from convergent recombination. Compared with the primary T-cell response, the secondary T-cell response was weaker but faster, peaking on day 5 rather than day 15.

The TCR comes from a man between 18 and 35 years old who received the YFV17D yellow fever vaccine. Specimen: PBMCs, collected 5 days after the yellow fever booster vaccination. The rearranged segments are TRBV6-2 or TRBV6-3 and TRBJ2-5; the D call could be TRBD1 or TRBD2, with each sharing 7 bases. The CDR3: CASSPRGGGETQYF. The DNA sequence follows: TGTGCCAGCAGTCCCAGGGGGGGCGGCGAGACCCAGTACTTC.